The rows below give T cell receptor beta chains drawn from one sample of a study of blood T cell repertoires in COVID-19. Assay: immunoSEQ multiplex PCR; the TCRdb copy retains only in-frame clones and omits some. Of over 150,000 clones listed, just over 85% were seen once; the top ten hold about 9.7%. The sample taken for sequencing was peripheral blood. The receptor source for this set is a man aged 50 to 60 with active or convalescent COVID-19. Both conserved end residues are part of each CDR3. The order of the fields is J gene, V gene, D gene, clone size, CDR3 DNA, CDR3 protein. A D gene is named only where the DNA matches it firmly. Size values are once, few and many counts, or a class for expanded clones, and some rows have none.

>TRBJ2-1|TRBV30|TRBD1|few
TGTGCCTGGGCGACAGGGGGCCCGTTACATGAGCAGTTCTTC
CAWATGGPLHEQFF
>TRBJ1-6|TRBV28|NA|NA
TGTGCCAGCCTGGGCAGAATCCACTTT
CASLGRIHF
>TRBJ2-2|TRBV12-5|TRBD1|few
TGTGCTAGTGGTCCTCCCGGGACAGGGAACCAGAACACCGGGGAGCTGTTTTTT
CASGPPGTGNQNTGELFF
>TRBJ1-1|TRBV7-6|NA|NA
TGTGCCAGCAGCGGCGACACGAACACTGAAGCTTTCTTT
CASSGDTNTEAFF
>TRBJ2-7|TRBV6-6|TRBD1|NA
TGTGCCAGCAGCCCACCCAACAGGGGATCATCCTACGAGCAGTACTTC
CASSPPNRGSSYEQYF
>TRBJ2-5|TRBV7-2|NA|NA
TGTGCCAGCGGTATCGGGGGGCGTCGGACCCAGTACTTC
CASGIGGRRTQYF
>TRBJ1-4|TRBV29-1|TRBD1|NA
TGCAGCGTACGTTGGGGACAGGTTGAAAAACTGTTTTTT
CSVRWGQVEKLFF
>TRBJ1-6|TRBV3-1/TRBV3-2|NA|NA
TGTGCCAGCAGCCAAGGGACACTGAATTCACCCCTCCACTTT
CASSQGTLNSPLHF
>TRBJ2-7|TRBV6-5|TRBD2|NA
TGTGCCAGCAGACAAAGCGGGAGAGGGGAGCAGTACTTC
CASRQSGRGEQYF
>TRBJ2-1|TRBV4-2|NA|NA
TGTGCCAGCAGCCAAATTCCGAACGGTGAGCAGTTCTTC
CASSQIPNGEQFF
>TRBJ2-7|TRBV5-1|NA|NA
TGCGCCAGCAGCTTAGACACCTACGAGCAGTACTTC
CASSLDTYEQYF
>TRBJ1-6|TRBV28|TRBD1|NA
TGTGCCAGCAGTCTAGGACAGGGATCCTCACCCCTCCACTTT
CASSLGQGSSPLHF
>TRBJ1-2|TRBV18|NA|NA
TGTGCCAGCTCACCAGCGGGACCCCGAGGCGGCTATGGCTACACCTTC
CASSPAGPRGGYGYTF
>TRBJ2-7|TRBV28|TRBD1|NA
TGTGCCAGCACCAGACAGGGTCCTGTCTACGAGCAGTACTTC
CASTRQGPVYEQYF
>TRBJ2-2|TRBV28|NA|NA
TGTGCCAGCAGGTATAGCGCCGGGGAGCTGTTTTTT
CASRYSAGELFF
>TRBJ1-2|TRBV6-5|TRBD1|NA
TGTGCCAGCAGTTTAGAGACAGGGGGCAAAGGCTACACCTTC
CASSLETGGKGYTF
>TRBJ2-1|TRBV27|TRBD2|NA
TGTGCCAGCAGTTTTCGAGAAGGGAGCGGGAGGGATTATGGGTACAATGAGCAGTTCTTC
CASSFREGSGRDYGYNEQFF
>TRBJ2-5|TRBV29-1|TRBD1|NA
TGCAGCGTTTCCGGGACAGTCCAAGAGACCCAGTACTTC
CSVSGTVQETQYF
>TRBJ2-1|TRBV28|TRBD1|NA
TGTGCCAGCGGCCGGACAGGGTTCAACAATGAGCAGTTCTTC
CASGRTGFNNEQFF
>TRBJ2-1|TRBV30|TRBD1|NA
TGTGCCTGGAATCGTGGGGTGGGGGGACAGGGGAATGAGCAGTTCTTC
CAWNRGVGGQGNEQFF
>TRBJ2-5|TRBV28|TRBD2|NA
TGTGCCAGCAGCCACGGGGGAGCGGGAGGGCTGGAGACCCAGTACTTC
CASSHGGAGGLETQYF
>TRBJ2-7|TRBV30|TRBD2|NA
TGTGCCTGGAGTTTCTTAGCGGGAGCCTCCTACGAGCAGTACTTC
CAWSFLAGASYEQYF
>TRBJ1-5|TRBV27|TRBD1|NA
TGTGCCAGCAGTTTGACAGGGGGTAGTCAGCCCCAGCATTTT
CASSLTGGSQPQHF
>TRBJ2-5|TRBV7-2|TRBD2|NA
TGTGCCAGCAGCTTTAGCGGGTCCGCGGAGACCCAGTACTTC
CASSFSGSAETQYF
>TRBJ2-1|TRBV7-2|NA|NA
TGTGCCAGCAGCTTAGTGCGACAGCTCAATGAGCAGTTCTTC
CASSLVRQLNEQFF
>TRBJ2-2|TRBV7-9|TRBD2|NA
TGTGCCAGCAGCAAGAATGCGGGACTAGCGGGAGTCTGGGGGGAGCTGTTTTTT
CASSKNAGLAGVWGELFF